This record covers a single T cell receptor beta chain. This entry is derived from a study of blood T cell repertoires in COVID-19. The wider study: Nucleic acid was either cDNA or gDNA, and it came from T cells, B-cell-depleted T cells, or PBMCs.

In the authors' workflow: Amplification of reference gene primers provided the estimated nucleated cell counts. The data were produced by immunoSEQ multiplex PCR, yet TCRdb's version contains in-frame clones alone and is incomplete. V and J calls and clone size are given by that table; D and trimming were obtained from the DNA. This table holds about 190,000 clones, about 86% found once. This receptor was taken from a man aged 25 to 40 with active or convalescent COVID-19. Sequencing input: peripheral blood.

CDR3 bases: TGTGCCAGCAGCTTATGGGACACCAACAATCAGCCCCAGCATTTT. Protein sequence: CASSLWDTNNQPQHF. The V call is TRBV7-2, the J call TRBJ1-5, with a tentative D call TRBD1 (6 bases). Germline CDR1 reads SGHTA; CDR2 reads FQGNSA. The V and J ends lost 2 bases and 3 bases respectively, with 11 bases between them. The CDR3 has 15 amino acids.